This TCR beta chain is drawn from a study of graft-versus-host responses after intestinal transplantation. As concerns this clone: The antigen is not known.

This CDR3 contains 11 residues. V was clipped by 6 bases and J by 1 base, with 4 bases between them. CDR1 and CDR2 (germline): MDHEN, SYDVKM. Repertoires were generated with immunoSEQ multiplex PCR, while TCRdb's copy carries only in-frame clones and drops some. The repertoire holds 40,000 to 55,000 clones, with around 89% as singletons. The starting material was unstimulated CD4+ T cells sorted from spleen or lymph node cells, obtained before transplant. The clonotype originates from a human donor who was the organ donor for an intestinal transplant. The genes are TRBV28 and TRBJ2-7, with unresolved D. CDR3 loop: CASRSSYEQYF. The CDR3 nucleotides read TGTGCCAGCAGGAGTTCCTACGAGCAGTACTTC.